This T cell receptor beta chain was sequenced during a study of T cell responses to AZD1222 COVID-19 vaccine. As for the study in general: Second-dose recipients at about 4 or about 12 weeks were treated as one pooled group. General study findings and limits: The study reported that nearly half of spike-specific TCRs target unmutated variant regions.

A note on this clone: Antigen: not known.

The CDR3 runs to 13 residues. Germline CDR1 is LNHDA and CDR2 is SQIVND (reference sequence). Trimming removed 3 bases from V and 6 bases from J, with 10 bases in between. Here immunoSEQ multiplex PCR was the method, and the copy in TCRdb shows in-frame clones only, minus some. The sample has about 150,000 clones, about 90% seen once. J is TRBJ2-3 and V is TRBV19; no reliable D call. Specimen: peripheral blood, collected on day 0 of AZD1222 vaccination. The source is an adult in good health. CDR3 region: CASSIRPRDTQYF. The DNA of the CDR3 is TGTGCCAGTAGTATCAGGCCGCGGGATACGCAGTATTTT.